This entry concerns a single T cell receptor beta chain. This entry belongs to a study of OX40 agonist ivuxolimab in advanced cancers. For the study at large: While on treatment, patients had intravenous ivuxolimab at 0.01 to 10 mg/kg every 2 weeks.

The CDR3 has 16 amino acids. The germline gives CDR1 SGDLS, CDR2 YYNGEE. Trimming removed 0 bases at V and 2 bases at J, with 15 bases between. Generated by immunoSEQ multiplex PCR, the TCRdb table keeps only in-frame clones and is missing some. This table holds about 65,000 clones, roughly 87% found once. The input for sequencing was CD4+ or CD8+ T cells sorted from blood, taken in a trial of the OX40 agonist ivuxolimab. The chain uses TRBV9 and TRBJ2-7; maybe TRBD1 (5 bases). This clonotype originated in an adult with an advanced solid tumor such as melanoma, head and neck, liver or kidney cancer. The DNA for the CDR3 is TGTGCCAGCAGCGTAGATGCCAGGGCCTCTACCTACGAGCAGTACTTC. It is translated as CASSVDARASTYEQYF.